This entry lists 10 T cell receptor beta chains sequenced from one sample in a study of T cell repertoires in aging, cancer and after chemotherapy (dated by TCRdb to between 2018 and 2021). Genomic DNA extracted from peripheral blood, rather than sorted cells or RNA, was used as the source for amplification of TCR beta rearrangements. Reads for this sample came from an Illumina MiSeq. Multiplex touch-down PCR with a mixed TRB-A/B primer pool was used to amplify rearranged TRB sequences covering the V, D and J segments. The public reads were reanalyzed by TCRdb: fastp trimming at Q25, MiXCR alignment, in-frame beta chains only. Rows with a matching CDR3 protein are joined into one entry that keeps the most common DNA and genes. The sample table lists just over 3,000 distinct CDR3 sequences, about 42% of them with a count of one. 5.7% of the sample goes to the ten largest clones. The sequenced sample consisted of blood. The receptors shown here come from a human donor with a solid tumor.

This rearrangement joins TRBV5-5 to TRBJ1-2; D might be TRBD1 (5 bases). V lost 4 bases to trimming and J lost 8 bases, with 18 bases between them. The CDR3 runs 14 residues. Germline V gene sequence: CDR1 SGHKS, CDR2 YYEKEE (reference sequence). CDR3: CASSTGTSYGGYTF. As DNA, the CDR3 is TGTGCCAGCAGCACCGGGACGTCTTATGGGGGCTACACCTTC.

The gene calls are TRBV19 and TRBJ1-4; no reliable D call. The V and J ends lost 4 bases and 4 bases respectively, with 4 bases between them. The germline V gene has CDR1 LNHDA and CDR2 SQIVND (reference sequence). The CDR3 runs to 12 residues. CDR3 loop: CASSRLNEKLFF. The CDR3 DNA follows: TGTGCCAGTAGTAGGCTTAATGAAAAACTGTTTTTT.

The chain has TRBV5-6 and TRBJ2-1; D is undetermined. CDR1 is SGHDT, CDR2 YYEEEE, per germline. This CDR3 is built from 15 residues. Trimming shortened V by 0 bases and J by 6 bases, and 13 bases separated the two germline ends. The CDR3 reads CASSLEPGASNEQFF. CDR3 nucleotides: TGTGCCAGCAGCTTGGAGCCTGGCGCCTCCAATGAGCAGTTCTTC.

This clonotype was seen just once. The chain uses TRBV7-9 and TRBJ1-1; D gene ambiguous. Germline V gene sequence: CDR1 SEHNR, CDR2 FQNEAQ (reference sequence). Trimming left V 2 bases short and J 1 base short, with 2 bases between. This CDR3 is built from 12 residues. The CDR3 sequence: CASSLQNTEAFF. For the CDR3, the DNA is TGTGCCAGCAGCTTACAGAACACTGAAGCTTTCTTT.

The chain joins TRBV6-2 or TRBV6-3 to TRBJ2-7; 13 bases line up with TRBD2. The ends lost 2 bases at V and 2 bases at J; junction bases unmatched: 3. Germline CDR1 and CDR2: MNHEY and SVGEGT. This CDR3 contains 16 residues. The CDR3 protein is CASSYGLAGVPYEQYF. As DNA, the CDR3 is TGTGCCAGCAGTTACGGACTAGCGGGAGTGCCCTACGAGCAGTACTTC.

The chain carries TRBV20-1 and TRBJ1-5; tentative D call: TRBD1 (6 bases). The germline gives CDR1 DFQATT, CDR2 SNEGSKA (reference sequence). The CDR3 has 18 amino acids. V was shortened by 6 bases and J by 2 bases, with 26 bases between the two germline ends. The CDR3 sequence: CSANPPAGGAVGNQPQHF. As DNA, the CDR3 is TGCAGTGCCAACCCGCCGGCGGGGGGCGCGGTGGGCAATCAGCCCCAGCATTTT.

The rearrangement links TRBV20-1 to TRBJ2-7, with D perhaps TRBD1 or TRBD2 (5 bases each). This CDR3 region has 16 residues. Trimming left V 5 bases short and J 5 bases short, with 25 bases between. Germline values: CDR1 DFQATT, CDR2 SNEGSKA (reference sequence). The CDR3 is CSAGRGGPPLPDEQYF. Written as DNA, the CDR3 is TGCAGTGCTGGCCGGGGCGGGCCGCCCCTTCCTGACGAGCAGTACTTC.

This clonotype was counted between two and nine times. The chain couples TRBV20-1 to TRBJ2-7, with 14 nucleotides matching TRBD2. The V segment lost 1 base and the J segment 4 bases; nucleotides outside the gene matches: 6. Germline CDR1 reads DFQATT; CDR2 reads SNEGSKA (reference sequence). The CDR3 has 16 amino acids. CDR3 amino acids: CSARVPGLAGEYEQYF. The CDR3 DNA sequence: TGCAGTGCTAGAGTCCCGGGACTAGCGGGAGAATACGAGCAGTACTTC.

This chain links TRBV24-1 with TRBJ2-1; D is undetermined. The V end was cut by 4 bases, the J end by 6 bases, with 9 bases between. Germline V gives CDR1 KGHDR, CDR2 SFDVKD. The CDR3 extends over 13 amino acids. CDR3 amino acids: CATSDSTFNEQFF. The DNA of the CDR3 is TGTGCCACCAGTGACTCCACCTTCAATGAGCAGTTCTTC.

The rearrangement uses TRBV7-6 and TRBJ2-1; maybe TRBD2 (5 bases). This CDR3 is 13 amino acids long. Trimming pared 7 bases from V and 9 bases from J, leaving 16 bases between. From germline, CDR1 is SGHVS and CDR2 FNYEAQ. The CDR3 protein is CASIIHRRGEQFF. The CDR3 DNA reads TGTGCCAGCATCATCCACCGACGGGGTGAGCAGTTCTTC.